One and the same sample provided the 7 T cell receptor beta chains below, sequenced in a study of cytomegalovirus exposure and HLA in healthy donors. 13 Jbeta primers and 60 Vbeta primers were used for the PCR. Some clones are missing from TCRdb's copy, which holds only in-frame ones; the method was immunoSEQ multiplex PCR. This sample has 210,000 or so clones, with about 80% found just once. The specimen sequenced was PBMCs. The receptor set was obtained from a woman in her fifties or sixties in good health and CMV-seropositive.

The sample holds one count of this clone. The CDR3 DNA sequence: TGCGCCAGCAGCTTGGTCAGGGGGACTGGCTACACCTTC. It yields the protein CASSLVRGTGYTF. V is TRBV5-1 and J is TRBJ1-2, with 7 nucleotides matching TRBD1. The CDR3 length is 13 residues. In germline, CDR1 is SGHRS, CDR2 YFSETQ. J lost 7 bases, V lost 0 bases, and 3 bases had no gene match.

V and J are TRBV6-5 and TRBJ2-7, with D possibly being TRBD2 (6 bases). With 2 bases removed from V and 3 bases from J, the gap between germline ends came to 11 bases. CDR3 length equals 14 residues. Germline loops: CDR1 MNHEY, CDR2 SVGAGI. The CDR3 nucleotides are TGTGCCAGCAGTTACGGTACGGGGGACTACGAGCAGTACTTC. As protein: CASSYGTGDYEQYF.

The gene calls are TRBV30 and TRBJ1-4, with D unclear. The CDR3 consists of 14 residues. In germline, CDR1 is GTSNPN, CDR2 SVGIG (reference sequence). With 0 bases removed from V and 2 bases from J, the gap between germline ends came to 7 bases. The CDR3 region has the DNA TGTGCCTGGAGTGTACTGTCGACTAATGAAAAACTGTTTTTT. Protein: CAWSVLSTNEKLFF.

The chain joins TRBV18 to TRBJ1-6, with D unresolved. Germline assignment: CDR1 KGHSH and CDR2 LQKENI. The CDR3 extends over 14 amino acids. Trimming removed 3 bases from V and 7 bases from J, with 10 bases in between. CDR3 DNA sequence: TGTGCCAGCTCACCTGGTAGCCAAAATTCACCCCTCCACTTT. Translation: CASSPGSQNSPLHF. Complete variable domain (other parts from reference TRBV18 and TRBJ1-6): NAGVMQNPRHLVRRRGQEARLRCSPMKGHSHVYWYRQLPEEGLKFMVYLQKENIIDESGMPKERFSAEFPKEGPSILRIQQVVRGDSAAYFCASSPGSQNSPLHFGNGTRLTVT.

The CDR3, as DNA: TGTGCCAGCAGCTTTTCAGGGGACTCCTACAATGAGCAGTTCTTC. Translation gives CASSFSGDSYNEQFF. V gene TRBV7-8 combines with J gene TRBJ2-1, with D perhaps TRBD1 (6 bases). Germline lookup yields CDR1 SGHVS and CDR2 FQNEAQ. The germline V and J ends were trimmed by 3 bases and 0 bases, with 9 bases remaining between them. The CDR3 has 15 amino acids.

This clone has only a few counts. Here the CDR3 DNA reads TGTGCCAGCAGTTTACGACTATCTGGATATGGAGATACGCAGTATTTT. Protein sequence: CASSLRLSGYGDTQYF. The chain recombines TRBV28 with TRBJ2-3; tentative D call: TRBD2 (5 bases). The CDR3 covers 16 residues. V was pared by 2 bases and J by 5 bases, with 17 bases between. Germline V gives CDR1 MDHEN, CDR2 SYDVKM. Full variable domain (missing parts from reference TRBV28 and TRBJ2-3): DVKVTQSSRYLVKRTGEKVFLECVQDMDHENMFWYRQDPGLGLRLIYFSYDVKMKEKGDIPEGYSVSREKKERFSLILESASTNQTSMYLCASSLRLSGYGDTQYFGPGTRLTVL.

The V and J genes are TRBV29-1 and TRBJ2-3; D may be TRBD2 (5 bases). The CDR3 is made up of 16 amino acids. The V end lost 6 bases, the J end lost 0 bases, and 19 bases lay between the germline ends. Germline V gene data show CDR1 as SQVTM and CDR2 as ANQGSEA. The CDR3 protein is CSVDSLAASSTDTQYF. The CDR3 DNA follows: TGCAGCGTGGACTCTCTAGCAGCCTCTAGCACAGATACGCAGTATTTT.